The sequence of this T cell receptor beta chain was determined in a study of control samples from healthy donors and cancer patients. Points on this clone: Other nucleotide sequences from this sample produce the same CDR3.

CDR1 and CDR2 (germline): KGHSH, LQKENI. Trimming pared 6 bases from V and 2 bases from J, leaving 11 bases between. This CDR3 spans 13 amino acids. TCRdb's table, derived via immunoSEQ multiplex PCR, lists solely in-frame clones and lacks some. The table records some 120,000 clones, approximately 94% of them present only once. The sample was PBMCs. The J gene is TRBJ2-7, the V gene TRBV18; D might be TRBD1 (6 bases). The source is a man aged 45-65 years with head and neck cancer. The CDR3 is CASSPGVAYEQYF. The CDR3 DNA sequence: TGTGCCAGCTCCCCAGGGGTGGCCTACGAGCAGTACTTC.